The 19 T cell receptor beta chains below all came from one sample that was sequenced in a study of spatial heterogeneity in lung cancer. The time point here: sample taken at primary tumor resection. From the 5' RACE reads, TCRdb called clonotypes with MiXCR, one entry per CDR3 protein. The sample holds around 45,000 distinct CDR3 sequences, around 13% seen once. This specimen consisted of PBMCs, obtained at surgery. The receptors were gathered from a male donor with early-stage non-small cell lung cancer.

This clonotype has ten or more counts. The V gene is TRBV28, the J gene TRBJ2-2; 10 nucleotides agree with TRBD2. This CDR3 has 16 residues. The germline V gene has CDR1 MDHEN and CDR2 SYDVKM. The trim removed 3 bases at V and 5 bases at J, leaving 6 bases unmatched. CDR3 nucleotides: TGTGCCAGCAGTTTCCTAGCGGGAGCTGAGACCGGGGAGCTGTTTTTT. This sequence encodes CASSFLAGAETGELFF.

This clonotype was recorded a few times. The chain couples TRBV10-3 to TRBJ1-2; D call uncertain. Germline-derived CDR1 and CDR2 are ENHRY and SYGVKD. The CDR3 totals 15 residues. V lost 3 bases and J lost 8, with 19 bases in between. The CDR3 sequence is CAISDFLGRSSGYTF. CDR3 DNA sequence: TGTGCCATCAGTGACTTTCTAGGGAGGTCCAGCGGCTACACCTTC.

This clonotype was seen ten or more times. The genes are TRBV12-3 or TRBV12-4 and TRBJ2-5; 11 nucleotides line up with TRBD1. The CDR3 spans 15 residues. Trimming at V came to 6 bases and at J to 5 bases, leaving 8 bases not matched to a gene. Here the CDR3 DNA reads TGTGCCAGCAGCGCCGGGACAGGGGGTCCGGAGACCCAGTACTTC. Residues: CASSAGTGGPETQYF.

This rearrangement joins TRBV6-2 or TRBV6-3 to TRBJ2-1; TRBD2 matches at 7 bases. V was pared by 8 bases and J by 2 bases, with 9 bases of the junction left unmatched. The CDR3 totals 15 residues. CDR1 is MNHEY and CDR2 is SVGEGT in the germline V gene. CDR3 residues: CASLALLAAYNEQFF. The CDR3 region has the DNA TGTGCCAGCCTGGCTTTGCTAGCGGCCTACAATGAGCAGTTCTTC.

There are a few counts of this clonotype. CDR3 coding DNA: TGTGCCAGCAGACAGGGGGCAGATCAGCCCCAGCATTTT. Its protein product is CASRQGADQPQHF. The chain is built from TRBV28 and TRBJ1-5; 9 positions match TRBD1. Germline assignment: CDR1 MDHEN and CDR2 SYDVKM. CDR3 length: 13 amino acids. After removal of 6 bases from V and 5 bases from J, the junction contained 2 bases not matched to a gene.

The chain combines TRBV28 with TRBJ2-3, with D possibly being TRBD1 (6 bases). Germline V gene data show CDR1 as MDHEN and CDR2 as SYDVKM. The CDR3 covers 18 residues. Deletions cut 1 base from V and 1 base from J, with 18 bases between. The CDR3 sequence is CASSLSWAGTPRTDTQYF. In nucleotides, the CDR3 is TGTGCCAGCAGTTTATCGTGGGCAGGGACACCTCGCACAGATACGCAGTATTTT.

This clonotype turned up a few times. Here the CDR3 DNA reads TGCAGTGCTGGTGGGGTGGATAGCAATCAGCCCCAGCATTTT. Translation: CSAGGVDSNQPQHF. V gene TRBV20-1 combines with J gene TRBJ1-5; D uncertain. V lost 5 bases and J 0 bases, leaving 11 bases between the germline ends. This CDR3 is 14 amino acids long. Germline V gives CDR1 DFQATT, CDR2 SNEGSKA (reference sequence).

This clonotype has only a few counts. The chain is built from TRBV27 and TRBJ2-7; TRBD2 is a possible D gene (6 bases). CDR3 length: 13 amino acids. Germline V lookup: CDR1 MNHEY, CDR2 SMNVEV (reference sequence). V lost 3 bases to trimming and J lost 2 bases, with 8 bases between them. Here the CDR3 reads CASSLGGTYEQYF. The CDR3 DNA follows: TGTGCCAGCAGTTTGGGGGGTACCTACGAGCAGTACTTC.

This clonotype was observed a handful of times. This rearrangement joins TRBV15 to TRBJ2-2; 7 bases align to TRBD1. This CDR3 is 17 amino acids long. V was pared by 0 bases and J by 2 bases, with 6 bases of the junction left unmatched. The V gene's germline CDR1 is LNHNV and CDR2 YYDKDF (reference sequence). The CDR3 DNA sequence: TGTGCCACCAGCAGAGAGATCGGGACAGCCAACACCGGGGAGCTGTTTTTT. Its translation: CATSREIGTANTGELFF.

There are a few counts of this clonotype. The CDR3 region has the DNA TGCGCCAGCAGCTTGACCCTGGGACAGCTCCCTCTCAACACTGAAGCTTTCTTT. Protein product: CASSLTLGQLPLNTEAFF. This rearrangement joins TRBV5-1 to TRBJ1-1; TRBD1 agrees at 7 bases. This CDR3 comprises 18 residues. Per germline, CDR1 SGHRS and CDR2 YFSETQ. The trim removed 1 base at V and 2 bases at J, leaving 14 bases unmatched.

This clonotype came up a few times. CDR3 sequence (DNA): TGTGCCATCAGTGATACTAGCACTCTCGAGCAGTACTTC. Its translation is CAISDTSTLEQYF. The chain combines TRBV10-3 with TRBJ2-7, with D perhaps TRBD2 (6 bases). The CDR3 is 13 amino acids. Germline values: CDR1 ENHRY, CDR2 SYGVKD. V was trimmed by 3 bases and J by 6 bases, leaving 12 bases between them.

This chain links TRBV18 with TRBJ1-5; 9 nucleotides agree with TRBD1. Germline V gene data show CDR1 as KGHSH and CDR2 as LQKENI. The CDR3 contains 17 residues. J gave up 1 base and V 2 bases, and 6 bases lay outside the gene matches. This CDR3 is CASSPAGQGFSNQPQHF. CDR3 in DNA: TGTGCCAGCTCACCAGCGGGACAGGGCTTCAGCAATCAGCCCCAGCATTTT.

The V gene is TRBV13, the J gene TRBJ1-1, with 7 bases fitting TRBD1. The CDR3 totals 16 residues. Trimming removed 3 bases from V and 3 bases from J; junction bases left unmatched: 10. Germline loops: CDR1 PRHDT, CDR2 FYEKMQ (reference sequence). DNA for the CDR3: TGTGCCAGCAGCTTGATCCGAGACAGGGTCGACACTGAAGCTTTCTTT. Amino acids: CASSLIRDRVDTEAFF.

In its sample, this clonotype was seen a few times. This chain uses TRBV2 with TRBJ2-2; tentatively, D is TRBD2 (6 bases). The length of the CDR3 is 13 residues. Germline-derived CDR1 and CDR2 are SNHLY and FYNNEI. Trimming took off 6 bases at V and 3 bases at J, with 8 bases between the two ends. The CDR3 DNA sequence: TGTGCCAGCAGCTGGGGGGACACCGGGGAGCTGTTTTTT. Translation: CASSWGDTGELFF.

The chain combines TRBV7-9 with TRBJ1-6; D remains unclear. V gave up 5 bases and J gave up 14 bases, with 13 bases separating them. This CDR3 spans 12 amino acids. Germline V gene lookup returns CDR1 SEHNR and CDR2 FQNEAQ (reference sequence). The CDR3 sequence is CASSPPQGTLHF. The CDR3 DNA follows: TGTGCCAGCAGCCCCCCTCAAGGCACCCTCCACTTT.

In its sample, this clonotype was seen a few times. The rearrangement links TRBV11-2 to TRBJ1-1; D gene unclear. Trimming pared 5 bases from V and 4 bases from J, leaving 14 bases between. Germline V gives CDR1 SGHAT, CDR2 FQNNGV. The CDR3 covers 14 residues. The CDR3 loop reads CASSPGPAGTEAFF. The CDR3 DNA is TGTGCCAGCAGCCCAGGCCCGGCGGGCACTGAAGCTTTCTTT.

The rearrangement joins TRBV20-1 to TRBJ2-1, with D hard to call. V was pared by 3 bases and J by 0 bases, with 9 bases between. The germline V gene has CDR1 DFQATT and CDR2 SNEGSKA (reference sequence). The CDR3 loop spans 14 amino acids. The DNA for the CDR3 is TGCAGTGCTAGGACTTGGAGCTCCTACAATGAGCAGTTCTTC. This codes for CSARTWSSYNEQFF.

V usage is TRBV4-1 and J usage is TRBJ2-3, with TRBD2 matching 7 bases. The CDR3 is made up of 15 amino acids. Germline V gene data show CDR1 as MGHRA and CDR2 as YSYEKL. V was clipped by 1 base and J by 4 bases; unmatched bases: 5. For the CDR3, the DNA is TGCGCCAGCAGCCAAGGACTAGCTAGGGCAGATACGCAGTATTTT. Translation: CASSQGLARADTQYF.

This clonotype was seen only a few times. V and J are TRBV6-5 and TRBJ1-1; D call uncertain. Trimming left V 6 bases short and J 5 bases short, with 16 bases between. Germline assignment: CDR1 MNHEY and CDR2 SVGAGI. The CDR3 sequence is 14 residues long. Written as DNA, the CDR3 is TGTGCCAGCAGGGATCCTGGACGTGGGACTGAAGCTTTCTTT. It specifies CASRDPGRGTEAFF.